This record covers a single T cell receptor (beta chain). Antigen specificity is unknown. The sample belongs to a study of cytomegalovirus exposure and HLA in healthy donors. Points from the study as a whole: While the bulk of TCR sequences proved rare, some public TCRs turned up in many donors.

Measured with immunoSEQ multiplex PCR; TCRdb has only the in-frame clones, and not every one. Among approximately 200,000 clones listed, 80% to 90% were seen once. The length of the CDR3 is 16 residues. J gave up 4 bases and V 2 bases, and 8 bases lay outside the gene matches. The germline V gene has CDR1 SGDLS and CDR2 YYNGEE. The chain couples TRBV9 to TRBJ1-2; 10 bases map to TRBD1. The sequenced sample consisted of PBMCs. The clonotype originates from a woman in her twenties or thirties in good health and CMV-seronegative. CDR3 region: CASSVGTGDMGYGYTF. Here the CDR3 DNA reads TGTGCCAGCAGCGTCGGGACAGGGGATATGGGCTATGGCTACACCTTC.